The entry below describes one T cell receptor beta chain. This clonotype was seen just once. Which antigen it targets is not known. No base-level quality is on record; no much larger clone is a single base apart. Support from one read is weak. RNA was extracted using the RNeasy kit, and roughly 0.5 to 1 ug of the RNA was reverse transcribed with random hexamers. The immunoSEQ multiplex PCR assay, which covers 54 Vbeta and 13 Jbeta segments, was used to amplify TCR beta CDR3 regions. PCR amplification bias was corrected using a synthetic template baseline for primer optimization and computational correction. The published analysis was carried out like this. Reads were annotated to V, D and J genes per IMGT and analyzed with immunoSEQ Analyzer, keeping only productive sequences. Clonality was computed as one minus Shannon entropy normalized by log2 of the number of productive unique sequences. Public and private clones were assessed among the 100 most prevalent clones of each patient and control. Clones were defined as Susac-specific if absent from the healthy and MS cohorts, from 1052 published viral clones and from other ImmuneACCESS disease sequences. Using fastp trimming at Q25 and MiXCR clonotype assembly, TCRdb reanalyzed the public sequencing data and kept in-frame beta chains. For every CDR3 protein sequence, its rows merge into one entry that carries the most common genes and DNA. The V and J calls reflect TCRdb's pipeline rather than the authors' work. Present in this sample are 250,000 to 350,000 distinct CDR3 sequences, around 84% of which were seen just once. The top ten hold 0.11% of the sample.

Peripheral blood CD8+ and CD4+ T cells from healthy donors, Susac syndrome patients and multiple sclerosis patients were profiled using high-throughput TCR beta sequencing. Treatment-naive patients with stable or active relapsing-remitting disease fulfilling revised McDonald criteria were used as multiple sclerosis controls. Bulk CD8+ and CD4+ T cells were purified by magnetic negative isolation, while CD8+ TEMRA cells were enriched using FACS. Blood was collected in EDTA tubes and processed within 24 hours, with PBMCs isolated through density gradient centrifugation. PBMCs intended for TCR sequencing were frozen in liquid nitrogen and were later thawed in a 37 degrees C water bath. A purity of at least 90% was achieved for sorted or isolated CD4+, CD8+ and CD8+ TEMRA cells. This entry is derived from a study of CD8 T cells in Susac syndrome (dated 2019 in TCRdb). Regarding the study in general: The study used repertoire sequencing to test whether antigen drove CD8+ T cell activation and differentiation in Susac syndrome. The clonality of the CD8+ T cell repertoire was compared across approximately twelve healthy donors, roughly 14 Susac syndrome patients and around 15 multiple sclerosis patients.

The investigation overall reported the following: The study acknowledged that relatively few individuals were included in the TCR sequencing and HLA analysis.

Based on the germline V gene, the CDR1 and CDR2 sequences are LGHNA and YNFKEQ. There are 18 amino acids in the CDR3, from cysteine to phenylalanine inclusive. The CDR3 DNA has 54 bases and is translated from base 1. The junction shows trimming of 3 bases on V and 2 bases on J, plus 23 bases between the germline ends. Input material: CD8+ T cells from PBMCs. This TCR derives from a human donor with multiple sclerosis. Recombination linked TRBV4-2 to TRBJ2-7, with the D call perhaps TRBD1 or TRBD2, as 5 bases match in each case. The DNA reads as follows: TGTGCCAGCAGCCATCAACAATACCCGCGGGTGGGGGCCTACGAGCAGTACTTC. Its product reads: CASSHQQYPRVGAYEQYF.